This T cell receptor (beta chain) appears in the sequencing data of a study of blood T cells in healthy people across ages (dated by TCRdb to 2015 to 2017). About the study as a whole: In model experiments, template switching captured roughly one uniquely barcoded TCR beta cDNA molecule for every two T cells. Using deep sequencing normalized with unique cDNA molecular identifiers, the study measured how TCR beta repertoire diversity changes with age. The donors were split into four age groups: young (average about 16 years), middle-aged (39), aged (around 67) and long-lived (roughly 86). To avoid experimental bias, donors of different ages were spread randomly across the sequencing lanes. Using the same blood draw, the study looked at two additional independent replicas of 1 million unique cDNA reads for two donors, one aged 18 to 30 and the other aged 80 or older. Overall study outcomes, separate from this receptor: Observed TCR beta diversity correlated strongly with the percentage of naive T cells measured by flow cytometry. Observed TCR beta diversity per million T cells fell roughly linearly with age, and a significant reduction was already apparent by age around 39. Estimates of total diversity based on one million sequenced T cells were considered lower bounds and underestimates. Because the CMV infection status of the donors was unknown, age-related changes in expanded clonotypes may potentially have been confounded. Bulk unsorted PBMC profiling prevented conclusive comparison of naive and antigen-experienced compartments. Compared with the aged group, the long-lived group had more naive CD4+ T cells, fewer expanded clones and increased TCR diversity, a pattern suggesting age selection.

About this clonotype itself: Its antigen is unknown. Base qualities are not provided; no much larger clone lies one nucleotide away.

Systemically healthy Caucasian individuals from Russia, some 40 in total and aged roughly 6 to 100 years, were included as donors. Each donor gave ten milliliters of peripheral blood, drawn into EDTA-treated Vacutainer tubes. PBMCs were isolated by Ficoll-Paque density-gradient centrifugation, with at least 6 million obtained per sample. Total RNA was extracted from PBMCs with Trizol reagent, with at least 6 micrograms obtained per sample. Naive CD45RAhigh/CD27high T cell percentages were measured by flow cytometry on a PBMC aliquot from every donor. Libraries were prepared through 5' RACE. Reads for this sample came from an Illumina HiSeq 2500. The second PCR ran for roughly 7 to 11 cycles and used a J-beta primer mix along with a sample-barcoded 5' primer. A template-switch 5' adaptor carrying 12 random nucleotides introduced a unique molecular identifier onto each TCR beta cDNA molecule. Each sample yielded at least 3 million CDR3-containing paired-end reads. First-strand cDNA synthesis was performed from all RNA using the Mint cDNA synthesis kit, with priming by a TRBC-specific oligonucleotide. All cDNA was treated with uracil-DNA glycosylase and then went through a first 18-cycle PCR with the universal primers M1SS and BC2_uni_R. Per the original workflow: For normalization, 1 million high-quality reads, each with a distinct molecular identifier, were randomly selected from each sample. Reads with shared molecular identifiers were discarded instead of being binned into consensus sequences. CDR3 identification, clonotype clustering and error correction used MiTCR with a Q25 quality threshold and the strictest error-elimination algorithm. Lower-bound total TCR beta diversity was estimated with a nonparametric unseen species model using Euler transformation. The raw public data were reprocessed by TCRdb itself: fastp quality trimming at Q25, MiXCR clonotype calling, in-frame beta chains only. Rows with a matching CDR3 protein are joined into one entry that keeps the most common DNA and genes. TCRdb, not the authors, supplied the V and J calls. The sample table contains 2 million or so distinct CDR3 sequences; only one count was recorded for approximately 50% of them. The ten largest clones take up over 2% of the sample.

The CDR1 and CDR2 encoded by the germline V gene (reference sequence) are DFQATT and SNEGSKA. From V the trimming removes 7 bases and from J it removes 5 bases, while the gene matches leave 15 bases of the junction unaccounted for. Its CDR3 holds 16 amino acids, cysteine through phenylalanine. Left in the record is the CDR3 DNA by itself, 48 bases read in frame from the first base. The chain joins TRBV20-1 to TRBJ2-3; 10 bases in between match TRBD1. The source material was blood. The source of this sequence is a woman in her forties in good health. The nucleotide sequence is given as TGCAGTGTTCCACTCCCCCGGGACAGGGGTCGAGATACGCAGTATTTT. Its protein product is CSVPLPRDRGRDTQYF.